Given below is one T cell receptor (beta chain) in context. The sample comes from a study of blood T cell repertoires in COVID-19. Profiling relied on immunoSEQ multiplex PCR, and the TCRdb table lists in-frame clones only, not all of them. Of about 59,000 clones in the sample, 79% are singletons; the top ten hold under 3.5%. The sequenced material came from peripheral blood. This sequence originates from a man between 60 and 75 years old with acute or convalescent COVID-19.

The CDR3 coding sequence is TGTGCCAGCAGCTTTATCGCAGGGTCAGGACAGCCCCAGCATTTT. This translates into CASSFIAGSGQPQHF. The chain combines TRBV7-2 with TRBJ1-5; D may be TRBD1 (5 bases). The CDR3 loop spans 15 amino acids. Deletions cut 3 bases from V and 7 bases from J, with 16 bases between. CDR1 and CDR2 (germline): SGHTA, FQGNSA.